This TCR beta chain was retrieved from a study of blood T cell repertoires in COVID-19. Study as a whole: The samples span acute and convalescent COVID-19 from the United States, Italy and Spain. The analysed material was cDNA or gDNA that came from T cells, B-cell-depleted T cells, or PBMCs.

The Seattle patients, enrolled during active infection, were followed longitudinally. Unmatched junction bases numbered 11, after V lost 4 bases and J lost 8 bases. The CDR3 length is 16 residues. The germline gives CDR1 MGHRA, CDR2 YSYEKL. How the authors handled the data: Amplifying reference gene primers gave estimates of nucleated cell counts. Measured with immunoSEQ multiplex PCR; TCRdb has only the in-frame clones, and not every one. V, J and clone size derive from that table, while D and trimming were established from the DNA sequence. The table records approximately 400,000 clones, around 88% of them present only once.

This clonotype originated in a woman between 50 and 59 years old with COVID-19, enrolled during active disease. The V and J genes are TRBV4-1 and TRBJ2-2; 9 nucleotides line up with TRBD1. The sequenced sample consisted of peripheral blood. The CDR3 DNA sequence: TGCGCCAGCAGCCCATTGTACAGGGGGCGACCGGGGGAGCTGTTTTTT. Translated, it gives CASSPLYRGRPGELFF.